The 25 T cell receptor beta chains presented below share a single source sample, sequenced in a study of blood T cell repertoires in COVID-19. This table comes from immunoSEQ multiplex PCR, and its TCRdb copy is limited to in-frame clones, with some not included. Of roughly 210,000 clones listed, 80% to 90% are singletons. Sequenced: peripheral blood. All receptors derive from an elderly woman with COVID-19, enrolled during active disease.

This sequence joins TRBV30 and TRBJ1-2, with D maybe TRBD1 (6 bases). Trimming shortened V by 1 base and J by 4 bases, and 13 bases separated the two germline ends. Germline V gives CDR1 GTSNPN, CDR2 SVGIG (reference sequence). This CDR3 region has 14 residues. CDR3 residues: CAWSAGAGGYGYTF. CDR3 sequence (DNA): TGTGCCTGGAGTGCAGGGGCTGGGGGCTATGGCTACACCTTC.

Only one count was recorded for this clone. CDR3 sequence: CASSKGQGFETQYF. CDR3 in DNA: TGCGCCAGCAGCAAGGGACAGGGGTTTGAGACCCAGTACTTC. The chain links TRBV5-1 to TRBJ2-5; 10 nucleotides align to TRBD1. The length of the CDR3 is 14 residues. CDR1 and CDR2 from the germline V gene are SGHRS and YFSETQ. The junction had 5 bases not matched to a gene; V was cut back by 4 bases and J by 5 bases.

This clone has just one count. The J gene is TRBJ2-7, the V gene TRBV5-1; 10 bases map to TRBD1. CDR1 is SGHRS, CDR2 YFSETQ, per germline. The CDR3 length is 14 residues. The J segment lost 5 bases and the V segment lost 4 bases, leaving 6 bases of the junction unmatched. Here the CDR3 DNA reads TGCGCCAGCAGCCGCGGGACAGGGGTAGACGAGCAGTACTTC. Translated, it gives CASSRGTGVDEQYF.

V gene TRBV5-1 combines with J gene TRBJ1-2; possibly TRBD1 for D (5 bases). The germline V and J ends were trimmed by 3 bases and 0 bases, with 9 bases remaining between them. The CDR3 is made up of 14 amino acids. The germline V gene encodes CDR1 SGHRS and CDR2 YFSETQ. The chain's CDR3 is CASSSDSSNYGYTF. The CDR3 nucleotides are TGCGCCAGCAGCTCCGACAGCTCTAACTATGGCTACACCTTC.

This clone was counted between two and nine times. This chain joins TRBV30 and TRBJ1-5; maybe TRBD1 (5 bases). Trimming removed 5 bases at V and 9 bases at J, with 17 bases between. Germline CDR1 reads GTSNPN; CDR2 reads SVGIG (reference sequence). There are 13 residues in the CDR3. The CDR3, as DNA: TGTGCCTGGGGCCCCCCCTGGGGCGGGCCCCAGCATTTT. It yields the protein CAWGPPWGGPQHF. Filled out from reference TRBV30 and TRBJ1-5, the complete variable domain reads SQTIHQWPATLVQPVGSPLSLECTVEGTSNPNLYWYRQAAGRGLQLLFYSVGIGQISSEVPQNLSASRPQDRQFILSSKKLLLSDSGFYLCAWGPPWGGPQHFGDGTRLSIL.

The V call is TRBV10-3, the J call TRBJ2-3, with TRBD2 matching 15 bases. With V trimmed by 6 bases and J by 0 bases, 13 bases remained unmatched. The CDR3 totals 20 residues. The V gene's germline CDR1 is ENHRY and CDR2 SYGVKD. CDR3 DNA: TGTGCCATCAGCCCCGGACTAGCGGGGGGGGTTGGAACTAGCACAGATACGCAGTATTTT. Translation gives CAISPGLAGGVGTSTDTQYF.

The CDR3 region has the DNA TGCGCCAGCAGCTTGGAGACCGCAGGTCTGGTCTCCCAGTACTTC. This gives the protein CASSLETAGLVSQYF. The chain recombines TRBV5-1 with TRBJ2-5; D remains ambiguous. There are 15 residues in the CDR3. Germline CDR1 and CDR2: SGHRS and YFSETQ. Trimming pared 0 bases from V and 9 bases from J, leaving 18 bases between.

CDR3 coding DNA: TGTGCCAGCAGGGGAAGCGGAGAGCAGTACGTC. This encodes CASRGSGEQYV. The rearrangement joins TRBV6-5 to TRBJ2-7; D possibly corresponds to TRBD2 (5 bases). CDR3 size: 11 residues. Germline CDR1 MNHEY, CDR2 SVGAGI. Trimming took 6 bases from V and 7 from J, leaving 10 bases between them.

This chain joins TRBV30 and TRBJ1-1; 7 nucleotides match TRBD1. Germline V gene data show CDR1 as GTSNPN and CDR2 as SVGIG (reference sequence). V lost 2 bases and J lost 4; bases outside the gene matches: 4. This CDR3 is built from 13 residues. CDR3 DNA sequence: TGTGCCTGGAGTACAGGGGTGAGCACTGAAGCTTTCTTT. Its protein is CAWSTGVSTEAFF.

This clone was detected many times. The chain employs TRBV12-3 or TRBV12-4 and TRBJ1-2, with D possibly TRBD1 on 6 matching bases. The germline V and J ends were trimmed by 6 bases and 6 bases, with 14 bases remaining between them. This CDR3 spans 13 amino acids. The CDR3 here is CASSAYRADGYTF. CDR3 DNA sequence: TGTGCCAGCAGCGCTTACAGGGCTGATGGCTACACCTTC.

In its sample, this clone was seen a few times. The V call is TRBV28, the J call TRBJ2-7; 10 bases line up with TRBD1. Germline loops: CDR1 MDHEN, CDR2 SYDVKM. The CDR3 runs 15 residues. V gave up 5 bases and J gave up 4 bases; unmatched junction bases: 8. CDR3: CASSPRTGGMYEQYF. CDR3 coding DNA: TGTGCCAGCAGTCCCAGGACAGGGGGGATGTACGAGCAGTACTTC.

This sequence joins TRBV2 and TRBJ1-4; 10 positions agree with TRBD1. There are 15 residues in the CDR3. The V gene's germline CDR1 is SNHLY and CDR2 FYNNEI. V lost 7 bases and J lost 6; bases outside the gene matches: 8. The CDR3 coding sequence is TGTGCCAGCAAAGGGGACAGGGGACATTATGAAAAACTGTTTTTT. This gives the protein CASKGDRGHYEKLFF.

The gene calls are TRBV5-4 and TRBJ1-1; 8 bases are a match to TRBD1. The CDR3 has 13 residues. J lost 8 bases, V lost 4 bases, and 7 bases had no gene match. Germline lookup yields CDR1 SGHNT and CDR2 YYREEE (reference sequence). The CDR3 nucleotides read TGTGCCAGCAGCCTGCCCGGGACAGGCGAAGCTTTCTTT. It yields the protein CASSLPGTGEAFF.

This chain connects TRBV27 to TRBJ2-1, with TRBD1 matching over 7 bases. Germline CDR1 reads MNHEY; CDR2 reads SMNVEV (reference sequence). CDR3 length: 21 residues. Germline trimming cut 0 bases from V and 2 bases from J; bases unmatched to any gene: 19. This CDR3 is CASSLSITAAMGQRAYNEQFF. As DNA, the CDR3 is TGTGCCAGCAGTTTATCAATTACAGCAGCCATGGGACAGCGAGCCTACAATGAGCAGTTCTTC.

This chain connects TRBV20-1 to TRBJ1-1, with D uncertain. This CDR3 is built from 12 residues. Germline V gene lookup returns CDR1 DFQATT and CDR2 SNEGSKA (reference sequence). With 3 bases removed from V and 1 base from J, the gap between germline ends came to 6 bases. CDR3 residues: CSASVRNTEAFF. The CDR3 DNA reads as TGCAGTGCTAGTGTCAGGAACACTGAAGCTTTCTTT.

The gene calls are TRBV30 and TRBJ1-2; 7 positions agree with TRBD1. Germline-derived CDR1 and CDR2 are GTSNPN and SVGIG (reference sequence). This CDR3 has 12 amino acids. V shed 3 bases and J 4 bases; nucleotides not matched to a gene: 2. In DNA, the CDR3 is TGTGCCTGGAGGACAGGGAGCTATGGCTACACCTTC. Translated, it gives CAWRTGSYGYTF.

This clone was seen a handful of times. V gene TRBV20-1 combines with J gene TRBJ2-1; 13 bases agree with TRBD2. The CDR3 is 16 amino acids. CDR1 and CDR2 from the germline V gene are DFQATT and SNEGSKA (reference sequence). V dropped 3 bases and J dropped 0; count of bases not matched to a gene: 2. In nucleotides, the CDR3 is TGCAGTGCTAGTGGGACTAGCGGGGCCTCCTACAATGAGCAGTTCTTC. This translates into CSASGTSGASYNEQFF.

The J gene is TRBJ2-4, the V gene TRBV7-2; D call uncertain. V lost 1 base and J lost 5, with 18 bases in between. In germline, CDR1 is SGHTA, CDR2 FQGNSA. This CDR3 contains 17 residues. CDR3 sequence: CASSLVLTTSIQNIQYF. Written as DNA, the CDR3 is TGTGCCAGCAGCTTAGTATTGACGACATCGATACAAAACATTCAGTACTTC.

The chain joins TRBV16 to TRBJ2-4; TRBD1 matches 9 bases. Germline-derived CDR1 and CDR2 are KGHSY and FQNENV. J was trimmed by 6 bases and V by 5 bases; bases with no gene match: 5. The CDR3 length is 14 residues. The CDR3 nucleotides read TGTGCCAGCAGCAGCCGGACAGGGGTAAACATTCAGTACTTC. Translating it yields CASSSRTGVNIQYF.

In this sample, this clone turned up once. V gene TRBV30 combines with J gene TRBJ1-3, with TRBD1 matching 7 bases. The CDR3 spans 14 residues. In germline, CDR1 is GTSNPN, CDR2 SVGIG (reference sequence). The ends lost 0 bases at V and 3 bases at J; junction bases unmatched: 2. CDR3 sequence reads: CAWSVGDSGNTIYF. DNA for the CDR3: TGTGCCTGGAGTGTAGGGGACAGTGGAAACACCATATATTTT.

This chain joins TRBV7-2 and TRBJ2-2, with D possibly being TRBD1 (6 bases). V was shortened by 5 bases and J by 4 bases, with 11 bases between the two germline ends. Germline loops: CDR1 SGHTA, CDR2 FQGNSA. This CDR3 spans 14 amino acids. The CDR3: CASSPDRSTGELFF. In nucleotides, the CDR3 is TGTGCCAGCAGCCCGGACAGATCCACCGGGGAGCTGTTTTTT.

The chain links TRBV19 to TRBJ2-2, with 7 bases aligning to TRBD1. The CDR3 loop spans 14 amino acids. J lost 1 base, V lost 10 bases, and 6 bases had no gene match. Germline CDR1 and CDR2: LNHDA and SQIVND (reference sequence). In DNA, the CDR3 is TGTGCCACAACGACAGGGTGGAACACCGGGGAGCTGTTTTTT. Translating it yields CATTTGWNTGELFF.

The rearrangement joins TRBV2 to TRBJ2-3, with D possibly TRBD2 on 6 matching bases. CDR1 and CDR2 (germline): SNHLY, FYNNEI. The CDR3 has 15 residues. V was shortened by 0 bases and J by 8 bases, with 15 bases between the two germline ends. In DNA form, the CDR3 reads TGTGCCAGCAGTGAAGCCAGGACTACCTTTGGTACGCAGTATTTT. Amino acid sequence: CASSEARTTFGTQYF.

CDR3 protein: CASSYQVGGNGYTF. CDR3 DNA sequence: TGTGCCAGCAGTTACCAAGTGGGGGGAAATGGCTACACCTTC. This chain uses TRBV6-5 with TRBJ1-2, with TRBD1 as a possible D gene (5 bases). CDR1 is MNHEY, CDR2 SVGAGI, per germline. This CDR3 has 14 residues. With 2 bases removed from V and 6 bases from J, the gap between germline ends came to 13 bases.

On this clone: Distinct nucleotide sequences in the sample also encode this CDR3. This chain links TRBV9 with TRBJ1-2; tentatively, D is TRBD1 (5 bases). Trimming took 0 bases from V and 5 from J, leaving 14 bases between them. Germline V gene sequence: CDR1 SGDLS, CDR2 YYNGEE. CDR3 size: 15 residues. The CDR3 spells CASSVGPGIDYGYTF. The DNA of the CDR3 is TGTGCCAGCAGCGTAGGTCCAGGGATTGATTATGGCTACACCTTC. Full variable domain (remainder filled in from reference TRBV9 and TRBJ1-2): DSGVTQTPKHLITATGQRVTLRCSPRSGDLSVYWYQQSLDQGLQFLIQYYNGEERAKGNILERFSAQQFPDLHSELNLSSLELGDSALYFCASSVGPGIDYGYTFGSGTRLTVV.